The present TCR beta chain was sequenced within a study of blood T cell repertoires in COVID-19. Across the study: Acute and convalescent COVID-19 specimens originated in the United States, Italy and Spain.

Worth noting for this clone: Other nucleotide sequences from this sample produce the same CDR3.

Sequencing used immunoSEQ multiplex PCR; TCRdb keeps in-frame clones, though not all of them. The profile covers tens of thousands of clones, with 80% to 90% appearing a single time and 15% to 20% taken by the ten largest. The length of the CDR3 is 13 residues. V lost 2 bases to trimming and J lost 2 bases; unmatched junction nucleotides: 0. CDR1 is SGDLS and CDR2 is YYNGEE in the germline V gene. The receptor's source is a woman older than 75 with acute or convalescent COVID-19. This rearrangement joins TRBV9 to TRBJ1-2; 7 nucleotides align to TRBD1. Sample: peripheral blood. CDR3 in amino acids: CASSVGQNYGYTF. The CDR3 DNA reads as TGTGCCAGCAGCGTGGGACAGAACTATGGCTACACCTTC.